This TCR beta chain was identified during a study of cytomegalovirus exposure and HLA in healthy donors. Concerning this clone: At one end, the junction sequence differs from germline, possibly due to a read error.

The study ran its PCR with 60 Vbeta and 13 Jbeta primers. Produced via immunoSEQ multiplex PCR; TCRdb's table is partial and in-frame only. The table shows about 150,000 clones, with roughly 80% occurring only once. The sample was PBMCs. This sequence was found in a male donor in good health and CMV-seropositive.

The CDR3 loop is CQGQPGDTGIQETQYF. The CDR3 region has the DNA TGCCAGGGGCAGCCCGGCGATACAGGAATTCAAGAGACCCAGTACTTC. The rearrangement links TRBV27 to TRBJ2-5, with a weak D call TRBD1 (6 bases). CDR3 length: 16 amino acids. The germline V gene has CDR1 MNHEY and CDR2 SMNVEV (reference sequence).